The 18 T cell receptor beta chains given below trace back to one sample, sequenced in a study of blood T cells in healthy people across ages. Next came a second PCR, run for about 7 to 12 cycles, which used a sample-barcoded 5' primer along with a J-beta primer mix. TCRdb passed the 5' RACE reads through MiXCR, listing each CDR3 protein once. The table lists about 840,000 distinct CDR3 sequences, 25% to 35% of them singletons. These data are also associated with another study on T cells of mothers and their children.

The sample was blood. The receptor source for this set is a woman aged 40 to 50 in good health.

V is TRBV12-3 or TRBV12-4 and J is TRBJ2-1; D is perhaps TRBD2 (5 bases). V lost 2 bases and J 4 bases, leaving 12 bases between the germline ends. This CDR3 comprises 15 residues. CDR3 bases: TGTGCCAGCAGTTTACTGGGAGCCCCTTACAATGAGCAGTTCTTC. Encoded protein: CASSLLGAPYNEQFF.

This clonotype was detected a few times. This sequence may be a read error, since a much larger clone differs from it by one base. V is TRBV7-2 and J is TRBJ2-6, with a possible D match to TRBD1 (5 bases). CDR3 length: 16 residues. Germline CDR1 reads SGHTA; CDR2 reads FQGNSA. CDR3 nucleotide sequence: TGTGCCAGCAGCTTAATGGGCCTTTCTGGGGCCAACGTCCCGACTTTC. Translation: CASSLMGLSGANVPTF.

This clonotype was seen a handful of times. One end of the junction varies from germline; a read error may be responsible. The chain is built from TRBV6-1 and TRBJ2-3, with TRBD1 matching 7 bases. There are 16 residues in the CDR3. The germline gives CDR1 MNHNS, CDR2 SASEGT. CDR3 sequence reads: CASLPRTGHFTDTRYF. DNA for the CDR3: TGTGCCAGCCTACCCCGGACAGGCCACTTCACAGATACGCGGTATTTT.

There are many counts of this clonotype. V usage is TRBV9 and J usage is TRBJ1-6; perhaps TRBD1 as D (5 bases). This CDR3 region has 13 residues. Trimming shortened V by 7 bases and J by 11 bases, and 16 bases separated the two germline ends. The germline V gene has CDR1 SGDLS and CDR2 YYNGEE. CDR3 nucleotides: TGTGCCAGCGGGGTGGGGGTAGCGACACCCCTCCACTTT. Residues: CASGVGVATPLHF.

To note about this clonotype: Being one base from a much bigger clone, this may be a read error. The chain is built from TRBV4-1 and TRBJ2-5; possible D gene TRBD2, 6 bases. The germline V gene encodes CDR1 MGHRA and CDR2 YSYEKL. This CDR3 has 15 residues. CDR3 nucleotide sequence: TGCGTCAGCAGCCCCGGCCCTGGACTACAGGAGACCCAGTACTTC. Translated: CVSSPGPGLQETQYF.

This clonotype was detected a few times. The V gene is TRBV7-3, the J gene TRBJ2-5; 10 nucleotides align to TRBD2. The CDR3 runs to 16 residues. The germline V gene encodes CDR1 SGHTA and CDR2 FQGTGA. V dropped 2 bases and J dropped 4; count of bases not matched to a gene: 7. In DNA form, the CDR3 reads TGTGCCAGCAGCTTAGGGACTAGCGTAGGAGGAGAGACCCAGTACTTC. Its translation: CASSLGTSVGGETQYF. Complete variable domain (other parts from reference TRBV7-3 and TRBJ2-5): GAGVSQTPSNKVTEKGKYVELRCDPISGHTALYWYRQSLGQGPEFLIYFQGTGAADDSGLPNDRFFAVRPEGSVSTLKIQRTERGDSAVYLCASSLGTSVGGETQYFGPGTRLLVL.

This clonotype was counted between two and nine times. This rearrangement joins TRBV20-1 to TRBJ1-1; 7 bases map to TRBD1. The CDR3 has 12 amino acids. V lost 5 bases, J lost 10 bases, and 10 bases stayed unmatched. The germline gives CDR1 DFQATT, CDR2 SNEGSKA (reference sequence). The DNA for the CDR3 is TGCAGTGCTCTCCCGGCAGGGGGGCGAGCTTTCTTT. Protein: CSALPAGGRAFF.

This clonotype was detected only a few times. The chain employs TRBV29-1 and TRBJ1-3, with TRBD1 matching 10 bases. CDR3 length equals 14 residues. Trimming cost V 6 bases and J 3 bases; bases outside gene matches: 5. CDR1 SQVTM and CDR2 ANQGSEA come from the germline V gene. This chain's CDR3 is CSVAGTGVGNTIYF. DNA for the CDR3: TGCAGCGTCGCCGGGACAGGGGTTGGAAACACCATATATTTT.

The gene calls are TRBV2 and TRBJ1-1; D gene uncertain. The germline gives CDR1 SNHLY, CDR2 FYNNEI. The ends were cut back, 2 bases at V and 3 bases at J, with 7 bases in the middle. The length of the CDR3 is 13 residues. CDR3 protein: CASSEYPDTEAFF. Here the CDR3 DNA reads TGTGCCAGCAGTGAATACCCGGACACTGAAGCTTTCTTT.

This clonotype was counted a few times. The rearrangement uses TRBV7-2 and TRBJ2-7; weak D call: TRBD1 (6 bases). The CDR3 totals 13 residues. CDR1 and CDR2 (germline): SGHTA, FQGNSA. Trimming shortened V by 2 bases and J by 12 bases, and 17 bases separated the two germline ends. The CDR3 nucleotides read TGTGCCAGCAGCTTAAGTTCCCAAGGGACATCGTACTTC. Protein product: CASSLSSQGTSYF. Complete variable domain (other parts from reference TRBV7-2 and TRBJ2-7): GAGVSQSPSNKVTEKGKDVELRCDPISGHTALYWYRQSLGQGLEFLIYFQGNSAPDKSGLPSDRFSAERTGGSVSTLTIQRTQQEDSAVYLCASSLSSQGTSYFGPGTRLTVT.

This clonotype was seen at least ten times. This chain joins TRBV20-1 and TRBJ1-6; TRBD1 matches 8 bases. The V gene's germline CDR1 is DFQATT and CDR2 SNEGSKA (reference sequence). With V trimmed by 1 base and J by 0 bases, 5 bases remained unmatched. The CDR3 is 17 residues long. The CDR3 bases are TGCAGTGCTAGAGCGACAGGGGCTAACTCCTATAATTCACCCCTCCACTTT. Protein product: CSARATGANSYNSPLHF.

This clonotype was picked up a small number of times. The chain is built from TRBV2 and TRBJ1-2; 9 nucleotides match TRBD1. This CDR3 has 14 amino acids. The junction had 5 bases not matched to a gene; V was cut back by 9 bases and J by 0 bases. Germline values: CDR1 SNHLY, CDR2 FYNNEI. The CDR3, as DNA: TGTGCCAGTAGACAGGGGGAGGCTAACTATGGCTACACCTTC. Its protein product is CASRQGEANYGYTF.

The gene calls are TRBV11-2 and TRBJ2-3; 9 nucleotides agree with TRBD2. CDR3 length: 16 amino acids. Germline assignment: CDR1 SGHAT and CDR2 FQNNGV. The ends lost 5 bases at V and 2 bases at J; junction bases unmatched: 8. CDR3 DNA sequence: TGTGCCAGCAGCAGGGGCGGGGGGGTAACCACAGATACGCAGTATTTT. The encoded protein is CASSRGGGVTTDTQYF.

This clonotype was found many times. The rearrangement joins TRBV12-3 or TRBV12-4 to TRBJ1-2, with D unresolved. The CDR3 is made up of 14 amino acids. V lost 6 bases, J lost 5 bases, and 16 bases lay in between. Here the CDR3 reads CASSHLGGGYGYTF. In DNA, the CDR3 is TGTGCCAGCAGCCACCTCGGAGGCGGATATGGCTACACCTTC.

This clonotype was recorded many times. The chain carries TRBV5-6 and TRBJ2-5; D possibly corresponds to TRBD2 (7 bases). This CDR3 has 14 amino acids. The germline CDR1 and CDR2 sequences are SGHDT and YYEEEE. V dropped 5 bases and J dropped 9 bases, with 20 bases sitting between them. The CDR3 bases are TGTGCCAGCAGGGTACGGGGGGCCCACGCGGCCCAGTACTTC. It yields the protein CASRVRGAHAAQYF. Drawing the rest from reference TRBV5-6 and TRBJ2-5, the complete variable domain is DAGVTQSPTHLIKTRGQQVTLRCSPKSGHDTVSWYQQALGQGPQFIFQYYEEEERQRGNFPDRFSGHQFPNYSSELNVNALLLGDSALYLCASRVRGAHAAQYFGPGTRLLVL.

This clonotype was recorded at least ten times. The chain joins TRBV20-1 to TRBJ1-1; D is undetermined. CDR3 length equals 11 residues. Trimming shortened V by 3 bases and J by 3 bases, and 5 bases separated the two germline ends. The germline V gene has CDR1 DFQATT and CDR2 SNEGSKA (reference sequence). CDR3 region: CSASYHTEAFF. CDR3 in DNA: TGCAGTGCTAGTTATCACACTGAAGCTTTCTTT.

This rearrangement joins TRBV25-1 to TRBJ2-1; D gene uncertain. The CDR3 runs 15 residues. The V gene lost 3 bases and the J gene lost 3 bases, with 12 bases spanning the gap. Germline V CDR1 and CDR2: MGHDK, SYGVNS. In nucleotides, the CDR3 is TGTGCCAGCAGTGATCTTATTGGCTTCTACAATGAGCAGTTCTTC. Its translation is CASSDLIGFYNEQFF.

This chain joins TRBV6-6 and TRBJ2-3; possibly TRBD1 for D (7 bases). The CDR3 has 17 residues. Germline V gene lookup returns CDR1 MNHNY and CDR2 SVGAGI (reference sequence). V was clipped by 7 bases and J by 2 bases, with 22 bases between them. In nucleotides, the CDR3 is TGTGCCAGCAATTCAAATGTCCAGGGGGGATTCACAGATACGCAGTATTTT. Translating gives CASNSNVQGGFTDTQYF.